This T cell receptor (beta chain) was sequenced during a study of T cell responses to AZD1222 COVID-19 vaccine. Study-wide points: Close to half of spike-specific TCRs reportedly recognize unmutated variant regions. Spike-specific TCR breadth rose after two AZD1222 doses, and depth rose as well. In all cases, repertoires were sampled only after the peak T cell response.

TCRdb's copy holds only in-frame clones and misses some; the assay was immunoSEQ multiplex PCR. The profile covers about 55,000 clones, with around 80% appearing a single time and less than 5% taken by the ten largest. This clone was seen only once. Its antigen is not known. V was pared by 4 bases and J by 13 bases, with 16 bases between. Germline CDR1 and CDR2: SGHAT and FQNNGV. The CDR3 loop spans 13 amino acids. This specimen was peripheral blood, taken 28 days after the second AZD1222 dose. This TCR derives from an adult who received the AZD1222 COVID-19 vaccine. V usage is TRBV11-2 and J usage is TRBJ2-2, with D perhaps matching TRBD2 (6 bases). The DNA of the CDR3 is TGTGCCAGCAGCTCCCAGACGGTGGGAGGGCTGTTTTTT. Protein: CASSSQTVGGLFF.